These 7 T cell receptor beta chains were all obtained from the same sample, sequenced in a study of identical twins. One entry per CDR3 protein results from TCRdb running MiXCR on the 5' RACE reads. The table lists 1.5 million to 2 million distinct CDR3 sequences, more than 30% of them singletons. The sequencing sample was made of cord blood. The receptors here all came from a newborn girl in good health.

The chain joins TRBV6-1 to TRBJ1-5; possibly TRBD1 for D (5 bases). The CDR3 spans 16 residues. Per the germline V gene, CDR1 is MNHNS and CDR2 is SASEGT. With 1 base removed from V and 0 bases from J, the gap between germline ends came to 10 bases. The DNA for the CDR3 is TGTGCCAGCAGTGAAGGGGGGTGGTATAGCAATCAGCCCCAGCATTTT. Translated: CASSEGGWYSNQPQHF.

This clonotype was detected only a few times. J is TRBJ2-5 and V is TRBV11-2; a possible D gene is TRBD1 (6 bases). The end of the DNA aligns better with TRBJ2-7, so the J call may be wrong. The CDR3 totals 14 residues. Germline CDR1 and CDR2: SGHAT and FQNNGV. The CDR3 region has the DNA TGTGCCAGCAGGATCATACCAGGGGTCTACGAGCAGTACTTC. Residues: CASRIIPGVYEQYF.

As regards this clonotype: The junction departs from germline at one end; a sequencing error may be responsible. The rearrangement joins TRBV28 to TRBJ2-3; 11 bases align to TRBD2. CDR3 length: 16 residues. Germline V gene sequence: CDR1 MDHEN, CDR2 SYDVKM. For the CDR3, the DNA is TGTGCCAGCAGTTCTCTAGCGGGAGGCTCCACAGATACGGAGTATTTT. Residues: CASSSLAGGSTDTEYF.

This clonotype was counted ten times or more. The V call is TRBV7-2, the J call TRBJ1-2, with D maybe TRBD1 (6 bases). Germline CDR1 is SGHTA and CDR2 is FQGNSA. Trimming stripped 3 bases from V and 5 bases from J, with 10 bases between. The CDR3 sequence is 13 residues long. This chain's CDR3 is CASSFRQAYGYTF. The CDR3, as DNA: TGTGCCAGCAGCTTCCGACAGGCGTATGGCTACACCTTC.

The sample holds a few counts of this clonotype. The V call is TRBV24-1, the J call TRBJ2-3; tentatively, D is TRBD1 or TRBD2 (5 bases each). The CDR3 has 11 residues. V was pared by 10 bases and J by 8 bases, with 12 bases between. Germline V gene lookup returns CDR1 KGHDR and CDR2 SFDVKD. The CDR3 reads CATGEGRTQYF. DNA for the CDR3: TGTGCCACGGGAGAGGGGCGTACGCAGTATTTT.

There are a few counts of this clonotype. This chain joins TRBV6-6 and TRBJ1-2; the D is unclear. Looked up from germline, CDR1 is MNHNY and CDR2 is SVGAGI (reference sequence). This CDR3 comprises 13 residues. V lost 7 bases to trimming and J lost 4 bases, with 13 bases between them. The CDR3 here is CASTPDGFYGYTF. The CDR3 DNA follows: TGTGCCAGCACCCCGGACGGCTTCTATGGCTACACCTTC.

The chain is built from TRBV3-1 and TRBJ2-1; D gene uncertain. The DNA end is a closer match to TRBJ2-7, so the J assignment may be wrong. Per germline, CDR1 LGHDT and CDR2 YNNKEL (reference sequence). This CDR3 spans 13 amino acids. CDR3 region: CASSPKLYNEQYF. The DNA of the CDR3 is TGTGCCAGCAGCCCTAAACTCTACAATGAGCAGTACTTC.